The clone carrying this TCR beta chain was seen a handful of times. The sample comes from a study of blood T cell repertoires in COVID-19. V shed 2 bases and J shed 3 bases, with 8 bases lying between them. The germline CDR1 and CDR2 sequences are MNHEY and SVGEGT. This CDR3 is 14 amino acids long. Here immunoSEQ multiplex PCR was the method, and the copy in TCRdb shows in-frame clones only, minus some. The profile shows about 480,000 clones, roughly nine tenths of them singletons. What was sequenced was PBMCs or T cells enriched from blood (not recorded which). The sequence was obtained from a woman in her sixties or seventies who had recovered from COVID-19. The genes are TRBV6-2 or TRBV6-3 and TRBJ2-4, with D perhaps matching TRBD2 (5 bases). The CDR3 sequence is CASSYGLHKNIQYF. The CDR3 DNA reads as TGTGCCAGCAGTTACGGACTCCACAAAAACATTCAGTACTTC.